The 2 T cell receptor beta chains listed next were all sequenced from one sample in a study of OX40 agonist ivuxolimab in advanced cancers. The table came from immunoSEQ multiplex PCR; TCRdb's copy has only in-frame clones and leaves some out. The table lists roughly 56,000 clones, more than 75% of them singletons, with approximately 4.7% in the top ten. Source: CD4+ or CD8+ T cells sorted from blood, taken in a trial of the OX40 agonist ivuxolimab. All receptors come from an adult with an advanced solid tumor such as melanoma, head and neck, liver or kidney cancer.

This chain connects TRBV30 to TRBJ1-1; D may be TRBD1 (6 bases). This CDR3 is 18 amino acids long. Germline lookup yields CDR1 GTSNPN and CDR2 SVGIG (reference sequence). Trimming stripped 3 bases from V and 1 base from J, with 24 bases between. CDR3 sequence (DNA): TGTGCCTGGAGGAAAAGCTGGAAAGCAGGACAGACGAACACTGAAGCTTTCTTT. This gives the protein CAWRKSWKAGQTNTEAFF.

The rearrangement links TRBV5-1 to TRBJ1-1, with D tentatively TRBD1 (5 bases). In germline, CDR1 is SGHRS, CDR2 YFSETQ. There are 13 residues in the CDR3. The V end lost 2 bases, the J end lost 2 bases, and 7 bases lay between the germline ends. CDR3 sequence (DNA): TGCGCCAGCAGCTTTGACAGCAACACTGAAGCTTTCTTT. This sequence encodes CASSFDSNTEAFF.